The 21 T cell receptor beta chains listed next were all sequenced from one sample in a study of T cells in Graves' hyperthyroidism and ophthalmopathy. RNA transcripts served as the template for amplifying TCR beta CDR3 regions. HTBI primers were employed in a first-round RT-PCR of the TCR CDR3. A single record per CDR3 protein comes from TCRdb applying MiXCR to the multiplex PCR reads. The repertoire holds 250,000 to 300,000 distinct CDR3 sequences, roughly an eighth seen once, with 6.5% to 10% in the top ten. Sequenced sample: blood. The receptor source for this set is a woman aged 40 to 50 with Graves' hyperthyroidism.

This clonotype was observed a handful of times. CDR3 amino acids: CASSTDRGAAGNTIYF. The CDR3 DNA reads as TGTGCCAGCAGCACGGACAGGGGGGCAGCTGGAAACACCATATATTTT. V usage is TRBV7-9 and J usage is TRBJ1-3; TRBD1 matches 10 bases. The CDR3 sequence is 16 residues long. With 5 bases clipped from V and 2 bases from J, the junction kept 6 bases outside the gene matches. Per the germline V gene, CDR1 is SEHNR and CDR2 is FQNEAQ (reference sequence).

This clonotype was detected many times. The V gene is TRBV29-1, the J gene TRBJ2-5, with 8 bases fitting TRBD1. The CDR3 is made up of 15 amino acids. Germline assignment: CDR1 SQVTM and CDR2 ANQGSEA. V lost 6 bases to trimming and J lost 5 bases; unmatched junction nucleotides: 14. CDR3 in DNA: TGCAGCGTCGCCATCTCCGGACAGGGCGGGGAGACCCAGTACTTC. It specifies CSVAISGQGGETQYF.

This clonotype was recorded many times. The V gene is TRBV15, the J gene TRBJ2-7; no clear D. The CDR3 runs 15 residues. V gave up 0 bases and J gave up 3 bases, with 12 bases separating them. Germline V gene lookup returns CDR1 LNHNV and CDR2 YYDKDF (reference sequence). The chain's CDR3 is CATSRDNTRSYEQYF. DNA for the CDR3: TGTGCCACCAGCAGAGATAACACCAGAAGCTACGAGCAGTACTTC.

This clonotype was recorded many times. The chain uses TRBV2 and TRBJ1-1; D is unclear. Trimming took off 5 bases at V and 3 bases at J, with 10 bases between the two ends. This CDR3 is built from 13 residues. Germline lookup yields CDR1 SNHLY and CDR2 FYNNEI. Written as DNA, the CDR3 is TGTGCCAGCAGTACGGAAATTCACACTGAAGCTTTCTTT. It translates to CASSTEIHTEAFF.

The sample holds many counts of this clonotype. The V gene is TRBV11-3, the J gene TRBJ1-1; D uncertain. CDR1 is SGHNT, CDR2 YENEEA, per germline. This CDR3 comprises 16 residues. V shed 3 bases and J shed 5 bases, with 19 bases lying between them. The CDR3, as DNA: TGTGCCAGCAGCTTGGAGTCCTGGGCCCCGGGGACTGAAGCTTTCTTT. Translation gives CASSLESWAPGTEAFF. The full variable domain, its missing parts supplied by reference TRBV11-3 and TRBJ1-1, is EAGVVQSPRYKIIEKKQPVAFWCNPISGHNTLYWYLQNLGQGPELLIRYENEEAVDDSQLPKDRFSAERLKGVDSTLKIQPAELGDSAVYLCASSLESWAPGTEAFFGQGTRLTVV.

This clonotype has only a few counts. V is TRBV7-2 and J is TRBJ2-1; 8 positions match TRBD2. The J segment lost 8 bases and the V segment lost 4 bases, leaving 13 bases of the junction unmatched. This CDR3 spans 16 amino acids. Germline V gene lookup returns CDR1 SGHTA and CDR2 FQGNSA. The CDR3 sequence is CASSSSGGEGLYEQFF. CDR3 DNA sequence: TGTGCCAGCAGCTCCTCCGGGGGGGAGGGCCTATATGAGCAGTTCTTC.

This clonotype was recorded at least ten times. J is TRBJ2-3 and V is TRBV12-3 or TRBV12-4; no reliable D call. V lost 5 bases to trimming and J lost 6 bases, with 9 bases between them. This CDR3 is built from 12 residues. CDR3 in amino acids: CASSRQMDTQYF. CDR3 coding DNA: TGTGCCAGCAGTCGGCAGATGGATACGCAGTATTTT.

The sample holds many counts of this clonotype. The chain is built from TRBV6-1 and TRBJ1-2, with no clear D. Germline CDR1 MNHNS, CDR2 SASEGT. This CDR3 is built from 14 residues. The ends were cut back, 5 bases at V and 0 bases at J, with 10 bases in the middle. The CDR3 DNA follows: TGTGCCAGCAGTAGAGCCAGCGCTAACTATGGCTACACCTTC. This encodes CASSRASANYGYTF.

This clonotype was detected only a few times. CDR3 sequence reads: CASSLGGSEGEQYF. The CDR3 DNA is TGTGCCAGCAGCTTAGGGGGCTCCGAGGGAGAGCAGTACTTC. V gene TRBV7-2 combines with J gene TRBJ2-7; D is tentatively TRBD1 or TRBD2 (5 bases each). This CDR3 region has 14 residues. Germline V gene sequence: CDR1 SGHTA, CDR2 FQGNSA. The V end lost 1 base, the J end lost 7 bases, and 14 bases lay between the germline ends. Complete variable domain (other parts from reference TRBV7-2 and TRBJ2-7): GAGVSQSPSNKVTEKGKDVELRCDPISGHTALYWYRQSLGQGLEFLIYFQGNSAPDKSGLPSDRFSAERTGGSVSTLTIQRTQQEDSAVYLCASSLGGSEGEQYFGPGTRLTVT.

This clonotype was seen many times. J is TRBJ1-1 and V is TRBV20-1, with D tentatively TRBD1 (5 bases). The CDR3 contains 16 residues. In germline, CDR1 is DFQATT, CDR2 SNEGSKA (reference sequence). The V and J ends lost 0 bases and 3 bases respectively, with 17 bases between them. In DNA, the CDR3 is TGCAGTGCTAGAGATCTCTTTGCAGGGCAGTACACTGAAGCTTTCTTT. It is translated as CSARDLFAGQYTEAFF.

This clonotype has ten or more counts. The CDR3 DNA reads TGCAGTGCGCCGACAGGGTCGGATACGCAGTATTTT. It translates to CSAPTGSDTQYF. The chain uses TRBV20-1 and TRBJ2-3; 7 bases are shared with TRBD1. Per the germline V gene, CDR1 is DFQATT and CDR2 is SNEGSKA (reference sequence). This CDR3 spans 12 amino acids. J lost 6 bases, V lost 6 bases, and 6 bases had no gene match.

This clonotype appeared many times. The chain recombines TRBV27 with TRBJ1-2; 9 bases align to TRBD1. CDR1 MNHEY and CDR2 SMNVEV come from the germline V gene (reference sequence). The CDR3 runs to 12 residues. Trimming took 10 bases from V and 6 from J; bases not matched to a gene: 6. The chain's CDR3 is CATFDRGDGYTF. The CDR3 nucleotides are TGTGCCACCTTCGACAGGGGGGATGGCTACACCTTC.

This clonotype was observed at least ten times. CDR3 region: CSARDKDTQYF. For the CDR3, the DNA is TGCAGTGCTAGAGATAAGGATACGCAGTATTTT. The chain uses TRBV20-1 and TRBJ2-3; D remains ambiguous. Germline V gene lookup returns CDR1 DFQATT and CDR2 SNEGSKA (reference sequence). This CDR3 contains 11 residues. V was cut by 0 bases and J by 6 bases, with 4 bases left in between.

This clonotype has ten or more counts. The chain employs TRBV7-2 and TRBJ1-6; D is unclear. The ends were cut back, 7 bases at V and 7 bases at J, with 17 bases in the middle. There are 15 residues in the CDR3. CDR1 and CDR2 from the germline V gene are SGHTA and FQGNSA. CDR3 amino acids: CASNSRGGWNSPLHF. CDR3 sequence (DNA): TGTGCCAGCAACTCGCGAGGAGGGTGGAATTCACCCCTCCACTTT.

This clonotype was detected only a few times. The CDR3 spells CASRFTLGDFPSYEQYF. The CDR3 region has the DNA TGTGCCAGCAGATTCACCCTTGGGGACTTCCCCTCCTACGAGCAGTACTTC. The chain combines TRBV4-2 with TRBJ2-7, with D possibly being TRBD2 (6 bases). The CDR3 length is 17 residues. Germline CDR1 reads LGHNA; CDR2 reads YNFKEQ. The V gene lost 6 bases and the J gene lost 0 bases, with 21 bases spanning the gap.

Concerning this clonotype: With a much larger clone just one base away, this may be a read error. Given the absence of the conserved phenylalanine or tryptophan at the CDR3 end, a read error is likely. The rearrangement uses TRBV19 and TRBJ1-5, with D perhaps matching TRBD1 (5 bases). The CDR3 sequence is 14 residues long. Per germline, CDR1 LNHDA and CDR2 SQIVND (reference sequence). Trimming removed 5 bases at V and 4 bases at J, with 12 bases between. The CDR3 DNA sequence: TGTGCCAGTAGTTTCCGGGACGGTAATCAGCCCCAGCATCTT. Translating gives CASSFRDGNQPQHL.

This clonotype came up a few times. A read error is possible here, since a much larger clone lies one base away. Likely a read error: the CDR3 ends without its conserved phenylalanine or tryptophan. The chain has TRBV11-1 and TRBJ2-7; D gene unclear. Germline-derived CDR1 and CDR2 are SGHAT and FQDESV (reference sequence). Trimming removed 5 bases at V and 2 bases at J, with 4 bases between. CDR3 length: 11 residues. The CDR3 DNA sequence: TGTGCCAGCAGCGGACCCTACGAGCAGTACTCC. Encoded protein: CASSGPYEQYS.

This clonotype was counted many times. V is TRBV2 and J is TRBJ2-4, with unresolved D. Trimming removed 6 bases from V and 0 bases from J, with 15 bases in between. Germline CDR1 reads SNHLY; CDR2 reads FYNNEI. The CDR3 length is 16 residues. The CDR3 DNA sequence: TGTGCCAGCAGCCCCCTACGTGGGGAAGCCAAAAACATTCAGTACTTC. Translation: CASSPLRGEAKNIQYF.

By frequency in the sample, this clonotype is medium-sized. The CDR3 sequence is CASSNYEQYF. The CDR3 coding sequence is TGTGCCAGCAGCAACTACGAGCAGTACTTC. The chain carries TRBV28 and TRBJ2-7; D not resolved. Germline V lookup: CDR1 MDHEN, CDR2 SYDVKM. V was pared by 6 bases and J by 3 bases, with 3 bases between. The CDR3 runs to 10 residues.

This clonotype was seen at least ten times. The chain links TRBV2 to TRBJ1-5; D ambiguous. The germline V gene has CDR1 SNHLY and CDR2 FYNNEI. Between the trimmed V and J ends, which lost 4 bases and 2 bases, there was a span of 12 bases. The CDR3 covers 15 residues. The CDR3 region has the DNA TGTGCCAGCAGTGGGAGAATGTCGGGCAATCAGCCCCAGCATTTT. Encoded protein: CASSGRMSGNQPQHF.

This clonotype was observed many times. The CDR3 is CASTPQGRITGELFF. The DNA of the CDR3 is TGTGCCAGCACCCCTCAGGGGCGAATCACCGGGGAGCTGTTTTTT. The chain employs TRBV7-9 and TRBJ2-2, with TRBD1 as a possible D gene (6 bases). Trimming took off 7 bases at V and 4 bases at J, with 16 bases between the two ends. The CDR3 runs 15 residues. The germline gives CDR1 SEHNR, CDR2 FQNEAQ (reference sequence).